The present T cell receptor (beta chain) was sequenced within a study of blood T cell repertoires in COVID-19. Study summary: Material from acute and convalescent COVID-19 was sourced from the United States, Italy and Spain.

Authors' processing steps: By means of reference gene primer amplification, nucleated cell counts were estimated. Clones were read by immunoSEQ multiplex PCR, and TCRdb kept only the in-frame ones, dropping some. V and J calls and clone size are those listed in that table; D and trimming were worked out from the DNA. The sample records about 160,000 clones, approximately 83% being singletons. This clone was detected only a few times. Looked up from germline, CDR1 is SGHDT and CDR2 is YYEEEE. The ends lost 4 bases at V and 3 bases at J; junction bases unmatched: 9. This CDR3 has 16 residues. V gene TRBV5-6 combines with J gene TRBJ1-1; 10 nucleotides line up with TRBD1. Sample: peripheral blood. The receptor was derived from a man aged 65 to 85 who had recovered from COVID-19. As DNA, the CDR3 is TGTGCCAGCAGCAATTTTATCGGACAGGGGGACACTGAAGCTTTCTTT. It yields the protein CASSNFIGQGDTEAFF.